A single sample gave rise to the 2 T cell receptor beta chains below, sequenced in a study of Graves' ophthalmopathy and Graves' hyperthyroidism (dated by TCRdb to the late 2010s). TCRdb names Illumina HiSeq 2000 as the instrument used. For repertoire sequencing, TCR beta CDR3 regions were amplified from RNA transcripts. HTBI primers and the Qiagen OneStep RT-PCR kit were used in a first-round RT-PCR, which was followed by a second-round multiplex PCR, size selection and purification. TCRdb redid the processing of the public reads, applying fastp at Q25 and MiXCR, and retained in-frame beta chains. Here each entry gathers all rows of one CDR3 protein and keeps the most common genes and DNA. The sample table records 210,000 or so distinct CDR3 sequences; under 30% of these occur just once. Of the sample, approximately 9.6% falls within the top ten clones. Specimen: peripheral blood. The receptors were sampled from a man aged 50 or older with Graves' ophthalmopathy. Donor details come from another sample of the same person, matched by shared clones.

This clonotype was seen repeatedly, ten times or more. The J gene is TRBJ2-5, the V gene TRBV9; D perhaps matches TRBD2 (6 bases). V dropped 3 bases and J dropped 4 bases, with 10 bases sitting between them. The germline CDR1 and CDR2 sequences are SGDLS and YYNGEE. CDR3 length: 13 residues. CDR3 sequence reads: CASSATSLETQYF. In DNA, the CDR3 is TGTGCCAGCAGCGCTACTAGCTTAGAGACCCAGTACTTC.

This clonotype was observed many times. The rearrangement links TRBV6-5 to TRBJ2-2, with D possibly being TRBD2 (5 bases). This CDR3 comprises 15 residues. The V gene's germline CDR1 is MNHEY and CDR2 SVGAGI. V was trimmed by 2 bases and J by 0 bases, leaving 7 bases between them. The CDR3 is CASSYAGANTGELFF. In DNA, the CDR3 is TGTGCCAGCAGTTACGCCGGGGCGAACACCGGGGAGCTGTTTTTT.